What follows are 11 T cell receptor beta chains derived from one specimen sequenced in a study of radiotherapy plus CTLA-4 blockade in lung cancer. Repertoires were generated with immunoSEQ multiplex PCR, while TCRdb's copy carries only in-frame clones and drops some. Among roughly 100,000 clones listed, about 83% were seen once. The sequences come from peripheral blood, collected from a patient treated with radiotherapy plus ipilimumab. Receptors were obtained from a human donor with non-small cell lung cancer that progressed on radiotherapy plus ipilimumab. Some clones in this sample may be carry-over from other donors' samples.

The CDR3 loop reads CASSPNPTRDTQYF. The CDR3 coding sequence is TGTGCCAGCAGCCCAAACCCCACGAGAGATACGCAGTATTTT. This rearrangement joins TRBV7-6 to TRBJ2-3; no definite D call. The V and J ends lost 5 bases and 5 bases respectively, with 14 bases between them. The length of the CDR3 is 14 residues. CDR1 and CDR2 from the germline V gene are SGHVS and FNYEAQ.

The chain recombines TRBV7-9 with TRBJ2-7, with TRBD1 matching over 7 bases. CDR3 length: 16 amino acids. J lost 3 bases, V lost 5 bases, and 13 bases had no gene match. Germline CDR1 is SEHNR and CDR2 is FQNEAQ (reference sequence). The chain's CDR3 is CASSPLTGESYYEQYF. CDR3 nucleotide sequence: TGTGCCAGCAGCCCCCTCACAGGGGAGAGTTACTACGAGCAGTACTTC.

In nucleotides, the CDR3 is TGTGCCAGCAGCCCGCGGACGGCTCAGGACGTCCTGACTTTC. Protein: CASSPRTAQDVLTF. The chain is built from TRBV11-2 and TRBJ2-6; D remains ambiguous. The germline V gene encodes CDR1 SGHAT and CDR2 FQNNGV. The CDR3 totals 14 residues. Trimming left V 5 bases short and J 11 bases short, with 16 bases between.

The chain couples TRBV7-6 to TRBJ1-1; weak D call: TRBD1 (5 bases). Trimming removed 10 bases from V and 3 bases from J, with 21 bases in between. Germline CDR1 and CDR2: SGHVS and FNYEAQ. There are 15 residues in the CDR3. The CDR3 here is CATTRGFVWDTEAFF. DNA for the CDR3: TGTGCCACGACAAGGGGTTTCGTTTGGGACACTGAAGCTTTCTTT.

The rearrangement uses TRBV7-2 and TRBJ2-3; 8 bases align to TRBD2. Trimming at V came to 5 bases and at J to 6 bases, leaving 13 bases not matched to a gene. Germline assignment: CDR1 SGHTA and CDR2 FQGNSA. This CDR3 contains 16 residues. CDR3 region: CASSLLASGGWDTQYF. In nucleotides, the CDR3 is TGTGCCAGCAGCCTCTTAGCCAGCGGGGGCTGGGATACGCAGTATTTT.

There are a few counts of this clone. The chain uses TRBV5-1 and TRBJ2-1; 10 nucleotides align to TRBD2. The V gene end was trimmed by 4 bases and the J gene end by 7 bases; junction bases not matched to a gene: 8. Germline CDR1 reads SGHRS; CDR2 reads YFSETQ. This CDR3 contains 15 residues. The CDR3: CASSTGTSEGNEQFF. The CDR3 bases are TGCGCCAGCAGCACCGGGACTAGCGAGGGGAATGAGCAGTTCTTC.

The chain recombines TRBV7-2 with TRBJ1-2, with 9 bases identical to TRBD1. V dropped 5 bases and J dropped 4; count of bases not matched to a gene: 5. This CDR3 spans 14 amino acids. Germline CDR1 is SGHTA and CDR2 is FQGNSA. The CDR3 region has the DNA TGTGCCAGCAGCGTCCGACAGGGGGGCTATGGCTACACCTTC. Its protein product is CASSVRQGGYGYTF.

The gene calls are TRBV6-1 and TRBJ1-1; a possible D gene is TRBD1 (6 bases). The CDR3 loop spans 14 amino acids. Germline lookup yields CDR1 MNHNS and CDR2 SASEGT. V lost 6 bases and J lost 4, with 15 bases in between. CDR3 sequence (DNA): TGTGCCAGCAGAAGAACAGGGAGGAGCACTGAAGCTTTCTTT. This gives the protein CASRRTGRSTEAFF.

Within the sample, this clone is medium-sized. The V gene is TRBV5-5, the J gene TRBJ1-2, with D possibly TRBD1 on 5 matching bases. This CDR3 has 14 residues. Looked up from germline, CDR1 is SGHKS and CDR2 is YYEKEE (reference sequence). The V end lost 4 bases, the J end lost 4 bases, and 14 bases lay between the germline ends. The CDR3 DNA reads TGTGCCAGCAGCCCAAGGGGCGAAGCCTATGGCTACACCTTC. Protein: CASSPRGEAYGYTF.

The rearrangement links TRBV5-1 to TRBJ2-3, with D possibly being TRBD1 (6 bases). Trimming pared 2 bases from V and 0 bases from J, leaving 10 bases between. The CDR3 contains 15 residues. From germline, CDR1 is SGHRS and CDR2 YFSETQ. The CDR3 protein is CASSFGQGSTDTQYF. The CDR3 nucleotides read TGCGCCAGCAGCTTTGGGCAGGGGAGCACAGATACGCAGTATTTT.

V and J are TRBV4-2 and TRBJ2-6; 8 bases match TRBD2. There are 20 residues in the CDR3. The germline gives CDR1 LGHNA, CDR2 YNFKEQ. Unmatched junction bases numbered 10, after V lost 0 bases and J lost 0 bases. The CDR3 sequence is CASSQDGWPGGASGANVLTF. The CDR3 DNA is TGTGCCAGCAGCCAAGATGGATGGCCGGGAGGGGCCTCTGGGGCCAACGTCCTGACTTTC.